What follows are 3 T cell receptor beta chains derived from one specimen sequenced in a study of human T cells and chemical hapten exposure. From the RACE reads, TCRdb called clonotypes with MiXCR, one entry per CDR3 protein. This table holds some 51,000 distinct CDR3 sequences, roughly 9.9% found once. The time point denotes: pre-sensitization, week 0. The treatment was: therapeutic diphenylcyclopropenone sensitization with weekly scalp DPC. The starting material was whole blood, obtained in connection with sensitization to the hapten diphenylcyclopropenone (DPC). The receptors were gathered from a woman in her forties with alopecia areata. Some clones in this sample may be carry-over from other donors' samples.

In its sample, this clonotype was seen many times. This chain uses TRBV19 with TRBJ2-7; 8 bases line up with TRBD1. CDR1 LNHDA and CDR2 SQIVND come from the germline V gene (reference sequence). The trim removed 4 bases at V and 6 bases at J, leaving 11 bases unmatched. CDR3 size: 15 residues. The CDR3 coding sequence is TGTGCCAGTAGTAGGACCGGACAGGGCGTACTCGAGCAGTACTTC. The encoded protein is CASSRTGQGVLEQYF.

This chain uses TRBV6-1 with TRBJ1-6; TRBD1 matches 7 bases. CDR3 length: 17 residues. In germline, CDR1 is MNHNS, CDR2 SASEGT. V was pared by 7 bases and J by 7 bases, with 16 bases of the junction left unmatched. The CDR3 DNA follows: TGTGCCAGCAATGGACAGGATCATACTCCTAAAAATTCACCCCTCCACTTT. Its protein product is CASNGQDHTPKNSPLHF.

This chain links TRBV7-2 with TRBJ2-7; 8 bases match TRBD2. J lost 6 bases, V lost 5 bases, and 9 bases had no gene match. The CDR3 totals 14 residues. Germline CDR1 and CDR2: SGHTA and FQGNSA. The CDR3: CASSPRTSLLEQYF. The DNA for the CDR3 is TGTGCCAGCAGCCCAAGGACTAGCTTACTCGAGCAGTACTTC.